What follows describes a single T cell receptor beta chain. This record belongs to a study of cytomegalovirus exposure and HLA in healthy donors. Primers for the PCR totalled 60 Vbeta and 13 Jbeta. The protocol was immunoSEQ multiplex PCR, while the TCRdb copy is restricted to in-frame clones and leaves out a portion. The sample shows around 52,000 clones, and about 11% sits with its ten largest clones. What was sequenced was PBMCs. The receptor was derived from a woman aged 45-65 years in good health and CMV-seropositive.

As DNA, the CDR3 is TGCAGCGTTGAACAGGGGCCCGTCTACGAGCAGTACTTC. Amino acid sequence: CSVEQGPVYEQYF. The chain carries TRBV29-1 and TRBJ2-7; D is perhaps TRBD1 (6 bases). This CDR3 region has 13 residues. Germline CDR1 reads SQVTM; CDR2 reads ANQGSEA. Trimming left V 2 bases short and J 3 bases short, with 11 bases between.